The 3 T cell receptor beta chains listed next were all sequenced from one sample in a study of Ad26.COV2.S vaccination and SARS-CoV-2 variants. The data were produced by immunoSEQ multiplex PCR, yet TCRdb's version contains in-frame clones alone and is incomplete. Among 43,000 or so clones listed, 65% to 90% were seen once. The sample consisted of peripheral blood, taken after recovery from COVID-19. These receptors all stem from a human donor who had recovered from COVID-19.

This clone was observed a handful of times. This rearrangement joins TRBV5-6 to TRBJ1-2; D remains ambiguous. From germline, CDR1 is SGHDT and CDR2 YYEEEE. The V end was cut by 4 bases, the J end by 4 bases, with 8 bases between. CDR3 length: 12 amino acids. The CDR3 region is CASSLMLYGYTF. The DNA of the CDR3 is TGTGCCAGCAGCCTGATGCTCTATGGCTACACCTTC.

This chain joins TRBV11-2 and TRBJ1-1, with 10 bases lining up with TRBD1. V was clipped by 5 bases and J by 5 bases; unmatched bases: 5. The germline CDR1 and CDR2 sequences are SGHAT and FQNNGV. CDR3 length equals 14 residues. The DNA of the CDR3 is TGTGCCAGCAGCCTCGGACAGGGGGGGACTGAAGCTTTCTTT. It encodes CASSLGQGGTEAFF.

V gene TRBV11-2 combines with J gene TRBJ1-1; D is possibly TRBD1 (5 bases). Germline CDR1 and CDR2: SGHAT and FQNNGV. This CDR3 spans 15 amino acids. V lost 6 bases, J lost 1 base, and 15 bases lay in between. The CDR3 loop reads CASSSRFGGNTEAFF. CDR3 coding DNA: TGTGCCAGCAGTTCCAGGTTTGGGGGGAACACTGAAGCTTTCTTT.